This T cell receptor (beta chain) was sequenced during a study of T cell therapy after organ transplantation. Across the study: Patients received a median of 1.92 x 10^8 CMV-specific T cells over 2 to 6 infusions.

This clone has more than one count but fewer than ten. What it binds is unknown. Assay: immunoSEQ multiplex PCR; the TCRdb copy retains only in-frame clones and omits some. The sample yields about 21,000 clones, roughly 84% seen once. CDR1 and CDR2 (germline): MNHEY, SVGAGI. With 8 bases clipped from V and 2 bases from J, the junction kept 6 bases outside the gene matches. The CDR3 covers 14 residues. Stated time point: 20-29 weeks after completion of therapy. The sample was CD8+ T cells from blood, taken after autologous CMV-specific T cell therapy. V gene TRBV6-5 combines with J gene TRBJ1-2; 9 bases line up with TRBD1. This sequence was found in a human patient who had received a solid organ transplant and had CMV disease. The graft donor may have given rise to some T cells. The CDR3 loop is CASGSGTGNYGYTF. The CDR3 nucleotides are TGTGCCAGCGGTTCCGGGACAGGGAACTATGGCTACACCTTC.